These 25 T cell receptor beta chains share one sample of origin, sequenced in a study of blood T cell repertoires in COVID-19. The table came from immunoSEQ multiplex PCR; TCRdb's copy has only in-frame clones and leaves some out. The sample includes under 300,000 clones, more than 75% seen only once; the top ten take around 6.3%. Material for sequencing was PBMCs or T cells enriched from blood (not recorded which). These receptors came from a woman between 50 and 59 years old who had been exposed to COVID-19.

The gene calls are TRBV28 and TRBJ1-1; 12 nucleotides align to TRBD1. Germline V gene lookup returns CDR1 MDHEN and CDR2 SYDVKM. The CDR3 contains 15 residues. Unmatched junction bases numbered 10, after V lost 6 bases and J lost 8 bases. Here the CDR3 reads CASSPPGTGGMEAFF. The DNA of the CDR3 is TGTGCCAGCAGCCCGCCTGGGACAGGGGGCATGGAAGCTTTCTTT. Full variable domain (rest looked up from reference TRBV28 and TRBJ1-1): DVKVTQSSRYLVKRTGEKVFLECVQDMDHENMFWYRQDPGLGLRLIYFSYDVKMKEKGDIPEGYSVSREKKERFSLILESASTNQTSMYLCASSPPGTGGMEAFFGQGTRLTVV.

The CDR3 loop reads CASSSGLLPSTDTQYF. The CDR3 DNA reads TGTGCCAGCAGCTCCGGACTGCTTCCTAGCACAGATACGCAGTATTTT. The V gene is TRBV7-2, the J gene TRBJ2-3; possibly TRBD2 for D (5 bases). Germline V gives CDR1 SGHTA, CDR2 FQGNSA. The CDR3 is made up of 16 amino acids. Trimming stripped 4 bases from V and 0 bases from J, with 14 bases between.

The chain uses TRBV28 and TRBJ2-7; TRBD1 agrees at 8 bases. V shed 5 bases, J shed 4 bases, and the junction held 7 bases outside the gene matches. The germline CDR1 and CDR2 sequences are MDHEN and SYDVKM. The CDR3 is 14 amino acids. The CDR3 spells CASSPDRDFYEQYF. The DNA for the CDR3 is TGTGCCAGCAGTCCGGACAGGGACTTTTACGAGCAGTACTTC.

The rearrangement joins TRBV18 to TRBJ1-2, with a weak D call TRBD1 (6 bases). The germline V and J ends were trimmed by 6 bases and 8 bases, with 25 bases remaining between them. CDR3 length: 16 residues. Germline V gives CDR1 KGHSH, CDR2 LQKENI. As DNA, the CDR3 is TGTGCCAGCTCCCCCCAGCAGGGGTTAGGAGCGGAAGGCTACACCTTC. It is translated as CASSPQQGLGAEGYTF.

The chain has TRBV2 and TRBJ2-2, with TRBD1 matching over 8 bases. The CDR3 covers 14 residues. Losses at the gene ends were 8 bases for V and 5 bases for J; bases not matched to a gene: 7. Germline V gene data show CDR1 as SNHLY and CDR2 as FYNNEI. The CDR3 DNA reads TGTGCCAGCGCGACAAGACAGGGGACCGGGGAGCTGTTTTTT. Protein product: CASATRQGTGELFF.

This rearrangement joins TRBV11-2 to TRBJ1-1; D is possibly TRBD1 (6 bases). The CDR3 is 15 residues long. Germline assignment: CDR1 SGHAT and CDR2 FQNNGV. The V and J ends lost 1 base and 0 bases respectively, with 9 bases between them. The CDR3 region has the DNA TGTGCCAGCAGCTTAGCGACAGGAATGAACACTGAAGCTTTCTTT. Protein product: CASSLATGMNTEAFF. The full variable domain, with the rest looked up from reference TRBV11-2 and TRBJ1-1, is EAGVAQSPRYKIIEKRQSVAFWCNPISGHATLYWYQQILGQGPKLLIQFQNNGVVDDSQLPKDRFSAERLKGVDSTLKIQPAKLEDSAVYLCASSLATGMNTEAFFGQGTRLTVV.

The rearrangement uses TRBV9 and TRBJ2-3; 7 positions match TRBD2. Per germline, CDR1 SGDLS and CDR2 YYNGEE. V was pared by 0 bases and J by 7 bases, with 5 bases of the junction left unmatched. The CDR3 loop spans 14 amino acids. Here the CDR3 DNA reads TGTGCCAGCAGCGTAGCTGGGGGGGGGAATACGCAGTATTTT. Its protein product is CASSVAGGGNTQYF.

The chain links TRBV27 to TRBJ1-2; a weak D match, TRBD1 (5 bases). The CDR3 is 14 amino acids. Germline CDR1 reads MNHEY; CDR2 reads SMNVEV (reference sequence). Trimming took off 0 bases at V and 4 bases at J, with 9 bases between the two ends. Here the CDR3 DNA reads TGTGCCAGCAGTTTATCCAGGGAGGGCTATGGCTACACCTTC. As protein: CASSLSREGYGYTF.

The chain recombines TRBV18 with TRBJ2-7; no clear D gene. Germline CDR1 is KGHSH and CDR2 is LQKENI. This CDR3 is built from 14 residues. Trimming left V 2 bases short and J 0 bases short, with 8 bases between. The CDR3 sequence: CASSPKTASYEQYF. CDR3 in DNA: TGTGCCAGCTCACCAAAAACAGCCTCCTACGAGCAGTACTTC.

CDR3 nucleotides: TGTGCCAGCAGATCCTCGGGAAGTAATGAAAAACTGTTTTTT. Amino acid sequence: CASRSSGSNEKLFF. The V call is TRBV28, the J call TRBJ1-4; D uncertain. Between the trimmed V and J ends, which lost 6 bases and 4 bases, there was a span of 12 bases. The CDR3 length is 14 residues. Per germline, CDR1 MDHEN and CDR2 SYDVKM.

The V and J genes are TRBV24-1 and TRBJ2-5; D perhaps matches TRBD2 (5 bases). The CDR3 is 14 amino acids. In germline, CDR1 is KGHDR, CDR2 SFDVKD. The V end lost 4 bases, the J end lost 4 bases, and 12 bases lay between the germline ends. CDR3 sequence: CATSDPSRGETQYF. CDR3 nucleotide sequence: TGTGCCACCAGTGACCCCTCCCGGGGAGAGACCCAGTACTTC.

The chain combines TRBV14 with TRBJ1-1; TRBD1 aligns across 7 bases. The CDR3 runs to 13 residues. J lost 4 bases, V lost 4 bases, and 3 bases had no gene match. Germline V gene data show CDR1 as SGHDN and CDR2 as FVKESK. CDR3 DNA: TGTGCCAGCAGCCTACAGGGGAGCACTGAAGCTTTCTTT. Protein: CASSLQGSTEAFF.

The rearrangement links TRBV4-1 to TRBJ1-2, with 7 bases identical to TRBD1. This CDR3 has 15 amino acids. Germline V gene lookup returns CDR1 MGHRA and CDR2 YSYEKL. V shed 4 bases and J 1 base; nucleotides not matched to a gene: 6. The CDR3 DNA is TGCGCCAGCAGCCCCCTGGGGGACAGTAACTATGGCTACACCTTC. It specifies CASSPLGDSNYGYTF.

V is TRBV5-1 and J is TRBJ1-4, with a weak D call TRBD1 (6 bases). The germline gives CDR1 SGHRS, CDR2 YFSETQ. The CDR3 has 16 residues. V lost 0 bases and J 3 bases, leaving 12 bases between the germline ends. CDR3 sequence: CASSLEGVWANEKLFF. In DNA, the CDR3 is TGCGCCAGCAGCTTGGAGGGGGTCTGGGCTAATGAAAAACTGTTTTTT.

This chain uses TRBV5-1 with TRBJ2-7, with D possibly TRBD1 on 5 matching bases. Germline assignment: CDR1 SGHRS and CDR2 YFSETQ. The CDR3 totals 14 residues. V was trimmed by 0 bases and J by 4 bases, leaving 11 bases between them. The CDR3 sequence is CASSLVGQGYEQYF. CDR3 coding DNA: TGCGCCAGCAGCTTGGTAGGGCAGGGATACGAGCAGTACTTC.

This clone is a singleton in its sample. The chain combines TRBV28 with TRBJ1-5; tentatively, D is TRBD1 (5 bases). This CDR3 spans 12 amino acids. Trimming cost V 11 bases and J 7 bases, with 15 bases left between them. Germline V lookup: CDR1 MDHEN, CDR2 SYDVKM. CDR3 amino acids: CALGGFGQPQHF. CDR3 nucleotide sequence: TGTGCCCTCGGGGGGTTTGGGCAGCCCCAGCATTTT.

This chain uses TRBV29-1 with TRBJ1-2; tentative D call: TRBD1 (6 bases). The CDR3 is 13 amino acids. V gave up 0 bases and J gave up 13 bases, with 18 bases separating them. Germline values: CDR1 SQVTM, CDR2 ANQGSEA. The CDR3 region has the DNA TGCAGCGTTGAAGATGGGGCAGGGGTATTTCTCACCTTC. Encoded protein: CSVEDGAGVFLTF.

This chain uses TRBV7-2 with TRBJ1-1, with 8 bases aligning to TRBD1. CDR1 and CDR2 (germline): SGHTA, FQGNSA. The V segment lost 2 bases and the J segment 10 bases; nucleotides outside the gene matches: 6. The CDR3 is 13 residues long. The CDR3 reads CASSLRDRSPAFF. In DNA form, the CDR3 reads TGTGCCAGCAGCTTACGGGACAGGTCCCCAGCTTTCTTT.

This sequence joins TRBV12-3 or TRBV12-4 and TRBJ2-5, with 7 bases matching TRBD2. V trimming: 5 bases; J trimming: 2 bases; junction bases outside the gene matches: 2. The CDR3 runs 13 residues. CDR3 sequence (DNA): TGTGCCAGCAGTCCGGGACTACAAGAGACCCAGTACTTC. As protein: CASSPGLQETQYF.

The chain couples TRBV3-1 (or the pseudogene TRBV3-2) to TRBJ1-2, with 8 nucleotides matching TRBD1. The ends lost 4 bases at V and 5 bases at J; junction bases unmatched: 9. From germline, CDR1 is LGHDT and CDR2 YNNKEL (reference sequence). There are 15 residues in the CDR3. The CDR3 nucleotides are TGTGCCAGCAGCCCGATCGGACAGGGAGGGTATGGCTACACCTTC. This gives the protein CASSPIGQGGYGYTF.

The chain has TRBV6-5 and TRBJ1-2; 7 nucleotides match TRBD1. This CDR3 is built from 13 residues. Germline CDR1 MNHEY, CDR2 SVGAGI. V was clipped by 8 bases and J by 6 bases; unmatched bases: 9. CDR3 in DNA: TGTGCCAGCTCCCTAGGGGGCCCAAATGGCTACACCTTC. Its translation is CASSLGGPNGYTF.

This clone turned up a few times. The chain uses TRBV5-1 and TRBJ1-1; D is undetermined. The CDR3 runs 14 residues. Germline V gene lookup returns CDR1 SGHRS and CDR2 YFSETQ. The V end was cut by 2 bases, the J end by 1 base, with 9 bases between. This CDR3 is CASSFNSPNTEAFF. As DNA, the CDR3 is TGCGCCAGCAGCTTCAACTCTCCGAACACTGAAGCTTTCTTT.

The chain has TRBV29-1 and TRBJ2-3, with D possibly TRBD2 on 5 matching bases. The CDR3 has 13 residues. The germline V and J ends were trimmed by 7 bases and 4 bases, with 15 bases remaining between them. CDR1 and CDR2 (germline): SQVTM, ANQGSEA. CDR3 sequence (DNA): TGCAGCGCCGGACGGGGTAGCGCAGATACGCAGTATTTT. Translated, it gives CSAGRGSADTQYF.

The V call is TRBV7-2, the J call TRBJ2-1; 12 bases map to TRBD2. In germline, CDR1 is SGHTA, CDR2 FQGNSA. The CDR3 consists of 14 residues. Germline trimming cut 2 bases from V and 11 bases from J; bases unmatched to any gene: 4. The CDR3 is CASSLLAGGPQQFF. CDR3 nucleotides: TGTGCCAGCAGCTTACTAGCGGGGGGGCCTCAGCAGTTCTTC.

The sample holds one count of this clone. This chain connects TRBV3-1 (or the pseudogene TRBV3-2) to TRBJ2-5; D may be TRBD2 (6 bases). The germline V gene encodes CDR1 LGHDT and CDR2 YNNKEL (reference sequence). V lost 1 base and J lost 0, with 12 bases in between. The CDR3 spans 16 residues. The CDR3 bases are TGTGCCAGCAGCCAAGGTACTGCGGGGAACCAAGAGACCCAGTACTTC. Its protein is CASSQGTAGNQETQYF.